This T cell receptor (beta chain) originates from a study of circulating tumor DNA in untreated peripheral T-cell lymphoma. Overall study findings and caveats: Baseline tissues yielded approximately 82% and baseline serum under 70% tumor-specific clonotype detection.

Sequencing used immunoSEQ multiplex PCR; TCRdb keeps in-frame clones, though not all of them. This table holds about 7,200 clones, roughly 80% found once. Tumor tissue was collected at baseline, before treatment began. The CDR3 totals 15 residues. Unmatched junction bases numbered 6, after V lost 0 bases and J lost 7 bases. CDR1 MNHGY and CDR2 SAAAGT come from the germline V gene. Remarks on this clone: Its matching antigen is unknown.

The rearrangement uses TRBV6-8 and TRBJ1-5; 7 nucleotides agree with TRBD1. The receptor's source is a human donor with peripheral T-cell lymphoma. Material: tumor tissue. The CDR3 here is CASSYSSTGNQPQHF. The CDR3 coding sequence is TGTGCCAGCAGTTACTCCTCGACAGGGAACCAGCCCCAGCATTTT.